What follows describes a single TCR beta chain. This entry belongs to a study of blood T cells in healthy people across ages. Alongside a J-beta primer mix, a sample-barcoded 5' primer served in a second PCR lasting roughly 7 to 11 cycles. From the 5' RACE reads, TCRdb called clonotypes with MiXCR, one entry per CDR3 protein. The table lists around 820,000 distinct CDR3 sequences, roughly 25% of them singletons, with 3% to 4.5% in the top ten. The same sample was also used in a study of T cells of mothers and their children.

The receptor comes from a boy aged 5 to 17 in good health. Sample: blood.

The CDR3 reads CSVEQGAKYGYTF. CDR3 in DNA: TGCAGCGTTGAACAGGGGGCAAAATACGGCTACACCTTC. The chain recombines TRBV29-1 with TRBJ1-2; 8 bases align to TRBD1. The CDR3 has 13 residues. Germline CDR1 SQVTM, CDR2 ANQGSEA. V trimming: 2 bases; J trimming: 8 bases; junction bases outside the gene matches: 7. Supplemented by reference TRBV29-1 and TRBJ1-2, the full variable domain reads SAVISQKPSRDICQRGTSLTIQCQVDSQVTMMFWYRQQPGQSLTLIATANQGSEATYESGFVIDKFPISRPNLTFSTLTVSNMSPEDSSIYLCSVEQGAKYGYTFGSGTRLTVV.